This T cell receptor (beta chain) was sequenced for a study of T cell responses to AZD1222 COVID-19 vaccine (dated by TCRdb to 2020 to 2022). With respect to the entire study: A total of 233 trial participants underwent TCR sequencing, of whom 207 received two doses of AZD1222 and about 25 received two doses of the MenACWY control vaccine. Trial participants were enrolled into age subgroups of 18-55, 56-69 and 70-plus years, which contained roughly 150, 30 and 60 TCR-sequenced participants, respectively.

This clone showed up just once. The antigen it recognizes is unknown. There are no base qualities to consult, and no much larger clone falls within one base. V is reduced by 4 bases and J by 11 bases, leaving a spacing of 16 bases between them. The CDR3, cysteine through phenylalanine, is 12 amino acids long. Only the CDR3 DNA stays, 36 bases, in frame from base 1. Sequences SGHDT (CDR1) and YYEEEE (CDR2) are obtained from the germline V gene. Taken with the paper, the label for time point translates to: about 28 days (+/-7) after the second vaccine dose. AZD1222 recipients with second doses at about 4 weeks or about 12 weeks were pooled, because spike-specific TCR depth and breadth did not differ between schedules. The vaccinee samples were drawn from two UK trials, COV001 and COV002, one of which was a single-blind randomized controlled phase 2/3 trial testing AZD1222 (ChAdOx1 nCoV-19) in healthy adults. Trial participant PBMC samples were collected at day 0 and day 28 after the second dose for TCRbeta chain sequencing.

The study at large found these results: CD4 TCRs associated with the vaccine covered the entire spike protein, and the dominant responses were in regions 160-218 and 743-854. Because no day 14 peak-response samples were available, the repertoires could be characterized only after the peak T cell response. Only six AZD1222 recipients were SARS-CoV-2 seropositive at baseline, limiting conclusions about previously exposed vaccinees. In the small 56-69-year group, the increase in depth fell short of significance, most likely because of low power. Most participants were white British and females outnumbered males, and the authors suggested that clonal diversity may have been underestimated. A significant rise in spike-specific TCR breadth and depth was observed after two AZD1222 doses relative to day 0 and relative to MenACWY recipients. Epitopes outside the regions mutated in the B.1.351 and B.1.1.7 variants were reportedly recognized by nearly half of the unique spike-specific TCRs.

The CDR3 regions of human TCRbeta chains were subjected to immunosequencing. The study's own analysis went as follows. Repertoire TCRs were matched against a reference library of SARS-CoV-2-specific TCRs generated with the MIRA antigen-specificity platform. Breadth was defined as the fraction of unique TCRs that were SARS-CoV-2-associated, and depth was defined as the fraction of total T cells that were SARS-CoV-2-associated. Using the MIRA data, each spike-specific TCR was assigned both to the spike region to which the TCR was reactive and to a CD4 or CD8 class. Log10-transformed breadth and depth values were compared by one-way ANOVA with Sidak's multiple comparisons tests. TCRdb mirrors the immuneACCESS table, restricted to in-frame sequences. Some clones are absent from its copies; in checked studies, under half trace to an unresolved V gene, and the reason for the others is unknown. V, J and clone size are those of that table, while D and trimming were read from the DNA. The sample data list about 160,000 clones, and around nine tenths of these were observed just once. Around 4.4% of the sample is in the top ten clones.

This sequence was found in an adult who received the AZD1222 COVID-19 vaccine. The sample consisted of peripheral blood, taken 28 days after the second AZD1222 dose. Recombination connected TRBV5-6 to TRBJ2-7; perhaps TRBD1 is the D gene, with 5 bases matching. This receptor has the CDR3 CASSPLGQAEYF. In nucleotide form, the sequence is TGTGCCAGCAGCCCCTTGGGGCAGGCAGAGTACTTC.